Below, one TCR beta chain is given with its context. The data are from a study of blood T cells in healthy people across ages. Combining a sample-barcoded 5' primer with a J-beta primer mix, a second PCR ran for about 7 to 12 cycles. A template-switch adaptor that had 12 random nucleotides put a tag on each cDNA molecule. MiXCR was run by TCRdb on the 5' RACE reads, yielding one entry per CDR3 protein. Found here are over a million distinct CDR3 sequences, 40% to 50% of them singletons; the top ten hold 15% to 20%. The receptor was isolated from a woman aged 55 to 70 in good health. Material: blood.

CDR3 nucleotide sequence: TGTGCCAGCGGCCGGTATATTCGGGGGTGGATCGGCTACACCTTC. Encoded protein: CASGRYIRGWIGYTF. This chain connects TRBV16 to TRBJ1-2, with D perhaps matching TRBD1 (5 bases). V was cut by 8 bases and J by 8 bases, with 24 bases left in between. Germline CDR1 reads KGHSY; CDR2 reads FQNENV. CDR3 size: 15 residues.